The text below deals with one TCR beta chain. Clones were read by immunoSEQ multiplex PCR, and TCRdb kept only the in-frame ones, dropping some. Here the sample spans more than 55,000 clones, 80% to 95% being singletons. J was trimmed by 2 bases and V by 5 bases; bases with no gene match: 6. The CDR3 consists of 14 residues. Germline CDR1 MNHEY, CDR2 SMNVEV (reference sequence). The entry originates in a study of technical replicates of blood from several donors. The chain employs TRBV27 and TRBJ2-7; 7 nucleotides line up with TRBD1. The sequenced material came from PBMCs. The sequence was collected from a human donor in good health. Some clones in this sample may be carry-over from other donors' samples. The CDR3 protein is CASSPLQGAYEQYF. DNA for the CDR3: TGTGCCAGCAGTCCACTCCAGGGGGCCTACGAGCAGTACTTC.